Presented here are 10 T cell receptor beta chains from one specimen sequenced in a study of T cell responses to AZD1222 COVID-19 vaccine. Clones were read by immunoSEQ multiplex PCR, and TCRdb kept only the in-frame ones, dropping some. The data contain around 61,000 clones, roughly 88% of them seen just once; the ten biggest clones take up around 16%. The material was peripheral blood, obtained on day 0 of AZD1222 vaccination. These receptors came from an adult in good health.

This clone was found once. This chain uses TRBV27 with TRBJ1-4; no firm D call. Trimming removed 3 bases from V and 3 bases from J, with 5 bases in between. In germline, CDR1 is MNHEY, CDR2 SMNVEV (reference sequence). The CDR3 totals 13 residues. CDR3 amino acids: CASSFAANEKLFF. The CDR3, as DNA: TGTGCCAGCAGTTTTGCGGCTAATGAAAAACTGTTTTTT.

The rearrangement joins TRBV11-2 to TRBJ2-1; 9 bases match TRBD2. The germline V gene has CDR1 SGHAT and CDR2 FQNNGV. The junction had 8 bases not matched to a gene; V was cut back by 5 bases and J by 6 bases. This CDR3 has 15 residues. CDR3 in amino acids: CASSLWVRGGNEQFF. CDR3 in DNA: TGTGCCAGCAGCCTTTGGGTGCGGGGGGGCAATGAGCAGTTCTTC.

The chain combines TRBV19 with TRBJ1-2; 7 bases match TRBD1. The V gene's germline CDR1 is LNHDA and CDR2 SQIVND (reference sequence). This CDR3 is built from 14 residues. Trimming removed 1 base from V and 2 bases from J; junction bases left unmatched: 1. For the CDR3, the DNA is TGTGCCAGTAGTATAGCACAGGGGAACTATGGCTACACCTTC. Its protein product is CASSIAQGNYGYTF.

This chain links TRBV9 with TRBJ1-4, with 7 bases fitting TRBD1. Germline CDR1 SGDLS, CDR2 YYNGEE. V gave up 4 bases and J gave up 8 bases; unmatched junction bases: 11. This CDR3 has 15 amino acids. DNA of the CDR3: TGTGCCAGCAGCCCCAGACAGGGCACGGGGGAAAAACTGTTTTTT. Translating gives CASSPRQGTGEKLFF.

This clone was detected only once. This rearrangement joins TRBV28 to TRBJ2-1; possibly TRBD1 or TRBD2 for D (5 bases each). Trimming stripped 6 bases from V and 0 bases from J, with 18 bases between. The CDR3 extends over 17 amino acids. Germline loops: CDR1 MDHEN, CDR2 SYDVKM. CDR3 nucleotides: TGTGCCAGCAGCCTACCAGGTTGGGGGAGCTCCTACAATGAGCAGTTCTTC. This codes for CASSLPGWGSSYNEQFF.

This CDR3 reads CASSARVGTGGYTF. The CDR3 DNA is TGTGCCAGCAGCGCCCGTGTGGGCACAGGTGGCTACACCTTC. V is TRBV9 and J is TRBJ1-2; maybe TRBD1 (5 bases). Germline-derived CDR1 and CDR2 are SGDLS and YYNGEE. Between the trimmed V and J ends, which lost 3 bases and 7 bases, there was a span of 16 bases. This CDR3 has 14 amino acids.

A single count supports this clone. The chain links TRBV3-1 (or the pseudogene TRBV3-2) to TRBJ2-3; either TRBD1 or TRBD2 may supply D (6 bases each). Trimming removed 1 base from V and 7 bases from J, with 18 bases in between. This CDR3 contains 16 residues. The germline gives CDR1 LGHDT, CDR2 YNNKEL (reference sequence). The CDR3 is CASSQAGRQGRNTQYF. The CDR3 DNA sequence: TGTGCCAGCAGCCAAGCTGGGAGGCAGGGGAGGAATACGCAGTATTTT.

The chain carries TRBV6-5 and TRBJ1-6, with a weak D call TRBD1 (6 bases). Germline loops: CDR1 MNHEY, CDR2 SVGAGI. The CDR3 spans 15 residues. Trimming removed 8 bases at V and 3 bases at J, with 14 bases between. CDR3 loop: CASGGAEIYNSPLHF. In nucleotides, the CDR3 is TGTGCCAGCGGGGGGGCGGAAATCTATAATTCACCCCTCCACTTT.

The chain couples TRBV5-1 to TRBJ2-1; D may match TRBD1 or TRBD2 (6 bases each). V gave up 0 bases and J gave up 5 bases, with 18 bases separating them. The CDR3 runs to 17 residues. CDR1 and CDR2 (germline): SGHRS, YFSETQ. The CDR3 DNA reads as TGCGCCAGCAGCTTGGCTCCGGGGGCTTGGGTGGACAATGAGCAGTTCTTC. Amino acids: CASSLAPGAWVDNEQFF.

V and J are TRBV5-4 and TRBJ2-7, with D tentatively TRBD2 (6 bases). Trimming removed 2 bases from V and 7 bases from J, with 19 bases in between. Germline lookup yields CDR1 SGHNT and CDR2 YYREEE (reference sequence). This CDR3 comprises 15 residues. This CDR3 is CASSLGGLGLGEQYF. In DNA, the CDR3 is TGTGCCAGCAGCTTAGGAGGGCTAGGGTTGGGGGAGCAGTACTTC.